The 2 T cell receptor beta chains in this list originate from one sample, sequenced in a study of cytomegalovirus exposure and HLA in healthy donors. Primers for the PCR totalled 60 Vbeta and 13 Jbeta. Measured with immunoSEQ multiplex PCR; TCRdb has only the in-frame clones, and not every one. The table lists about 160,000 clones, approximately 80% of them singletons. Sequences were obtained from PBMCs. These receptors were taken from a young man in good health and CMV-seropositive.

The rearrangement uses TRBV7-2 and TRBJ2-1, with a tentative D call TRBD1 (5 bases). The CDR3 length is 12 residues. The ends were cut back, 5 bases at V and 10 bases at J, with 12 bases in the middle. Germline loops: CDR1 SGHTA, CDR2 FQGNSA. The CDR3 region is CASSQGVGEQFF. The CDR3 nucleotides are TGTGCCAGCAGCCAAGGGGTCGGGGAGCAGTTCTTC.

V is TRBV28 and J is TRBJ2-2; weak D call: TRBD1 (5 bases). The CDR3 loop spans 16 amino acids. Per the germline V gene, CDR1 is MDHEN and CDR2 is SYDVKM. V lost 6 bases and J 0 bases, leaving 14 bases between the germline ends. This CDR3 is CASRIGDSTNTGELFF. The CDR3 region has the DNA TGTGCCAGCAGGATAGGGGATAGCACGAACACCGGGGAGCTGTTTTTT. Together with reference TRBV28 and TRBJ2-2, the CDR3 gives the full variable domain: DVKVTQSSRYLVKRTGEKVFLECVQDMDHENMFWYRQDPGLGLRLIYFSYDVKMKEKGDIPEGYSVSREKKERFSLILESASTNQTSMYLCASRIGDSTNTGELFFGEGSRLTVL.